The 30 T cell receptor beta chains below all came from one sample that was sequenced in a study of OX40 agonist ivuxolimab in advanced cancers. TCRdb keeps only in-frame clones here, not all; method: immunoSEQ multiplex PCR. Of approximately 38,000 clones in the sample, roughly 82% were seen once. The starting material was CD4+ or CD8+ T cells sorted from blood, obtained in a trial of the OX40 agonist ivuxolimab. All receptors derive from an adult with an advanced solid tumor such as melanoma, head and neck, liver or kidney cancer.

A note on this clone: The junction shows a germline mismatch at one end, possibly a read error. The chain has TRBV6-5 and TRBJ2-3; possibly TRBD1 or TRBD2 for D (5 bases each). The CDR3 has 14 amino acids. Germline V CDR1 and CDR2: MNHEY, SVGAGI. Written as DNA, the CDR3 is TGCGGCACGTCAACGGGGCCAACAGTTGATACGCAGTATTTT. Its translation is CGTSTGPTVDTQYF.

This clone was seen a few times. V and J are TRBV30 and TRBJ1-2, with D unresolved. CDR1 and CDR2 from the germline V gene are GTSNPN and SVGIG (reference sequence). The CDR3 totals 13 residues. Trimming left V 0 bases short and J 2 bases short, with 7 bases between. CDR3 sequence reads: CAWSVIANYGYTF. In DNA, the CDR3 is TGTGCCTGGAGTGTAATAGCCAACTATGGCTACACCTTC.

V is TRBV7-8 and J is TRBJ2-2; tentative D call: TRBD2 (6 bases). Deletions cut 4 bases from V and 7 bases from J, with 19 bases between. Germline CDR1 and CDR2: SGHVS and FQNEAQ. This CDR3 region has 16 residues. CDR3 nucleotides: TGTGCCAGCAGCTCATCCCCCATCGGGGGAAGCGGGGAGCTGTTTTTT. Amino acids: CASSSSPIGGSGELFF.

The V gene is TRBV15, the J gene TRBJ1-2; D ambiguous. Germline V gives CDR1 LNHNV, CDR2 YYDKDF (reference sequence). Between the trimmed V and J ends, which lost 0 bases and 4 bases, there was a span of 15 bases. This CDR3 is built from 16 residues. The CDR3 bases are TGTGCCACCAGCAGAGAAAGGCAGGACGACCTCTATGGCTACACCTTC. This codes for CATSRERQDDLYGYTF.

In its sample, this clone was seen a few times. CDR3 nucleotides: TGTGCCAGCACAAAGGTTATGGCGGGACCCTACGAGCAGTACTTC. Its protein product is CASTKVMAGPYEQYF. The chain is built from TRBV6-1 and TRBJ2-7, with D possibly being TRBD2 (6 bases). This CDR3 is 15 amino acids long. CDR1 and CDR2 from the germline V gene are MNHNS and SASEGT. The ends were cut back, 7 bases at V and 2 bases at J, with 18 bases in the middle.

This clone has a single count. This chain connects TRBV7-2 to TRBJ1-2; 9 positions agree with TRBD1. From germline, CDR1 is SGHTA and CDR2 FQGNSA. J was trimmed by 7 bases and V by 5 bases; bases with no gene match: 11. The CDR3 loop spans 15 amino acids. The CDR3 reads CASSPDPGQGPGYTF. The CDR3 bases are TGTGCCAGCAGCCCAGACCCAGGACAGGGGCCTGGCTACACCTTC.

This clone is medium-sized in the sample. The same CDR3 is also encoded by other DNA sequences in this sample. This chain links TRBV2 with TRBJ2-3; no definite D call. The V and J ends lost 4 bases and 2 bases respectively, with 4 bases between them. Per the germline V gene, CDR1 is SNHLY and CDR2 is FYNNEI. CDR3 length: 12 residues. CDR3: CASSVSTDTQYF. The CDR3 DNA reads TGTGCCAGCAGTGTCTCCACAGATACGCAGTATTTT.

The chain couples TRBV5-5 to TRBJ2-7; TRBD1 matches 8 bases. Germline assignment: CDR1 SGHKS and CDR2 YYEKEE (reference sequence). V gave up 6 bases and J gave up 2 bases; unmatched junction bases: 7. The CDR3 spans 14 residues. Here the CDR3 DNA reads TGTGCCAGCACCCCCCTACAGGGGGCCTACGAGCAGTACTTC. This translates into CASTPLQGAYEQYF.

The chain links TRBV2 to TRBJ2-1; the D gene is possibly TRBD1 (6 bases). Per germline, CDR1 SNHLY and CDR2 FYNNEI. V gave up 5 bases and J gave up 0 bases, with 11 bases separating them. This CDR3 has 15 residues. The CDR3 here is CASSTTGSSYNEQFF. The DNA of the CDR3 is TGTGCCAGCAGTACCACAGGGAGCTCCTACAATGAGCAGTTCTTC.

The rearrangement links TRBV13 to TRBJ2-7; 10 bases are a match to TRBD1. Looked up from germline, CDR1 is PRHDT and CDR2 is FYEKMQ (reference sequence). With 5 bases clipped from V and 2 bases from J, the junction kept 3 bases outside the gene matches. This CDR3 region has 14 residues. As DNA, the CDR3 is TGTGCCAGCAGCATCGGACAGGGGGCCTACGAGCAGTACTTC. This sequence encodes CASSIGQGAYEQYF.

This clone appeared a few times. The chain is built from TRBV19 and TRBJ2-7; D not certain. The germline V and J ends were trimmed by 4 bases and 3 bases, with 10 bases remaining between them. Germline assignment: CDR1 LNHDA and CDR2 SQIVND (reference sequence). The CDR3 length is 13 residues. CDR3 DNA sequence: TGTGCCAGTAGTAGGCAGCGCTACTACGAGCAGTACTTC. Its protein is CASSRQRYYEQYF.

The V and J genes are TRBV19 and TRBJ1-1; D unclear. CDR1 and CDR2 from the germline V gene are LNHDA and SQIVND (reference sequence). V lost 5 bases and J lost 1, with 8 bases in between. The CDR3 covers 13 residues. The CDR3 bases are TGTGCCAGTAGTGCCACTGGGAACACTGAAGCTTTCTTT. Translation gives CASSATGNTEAFF.

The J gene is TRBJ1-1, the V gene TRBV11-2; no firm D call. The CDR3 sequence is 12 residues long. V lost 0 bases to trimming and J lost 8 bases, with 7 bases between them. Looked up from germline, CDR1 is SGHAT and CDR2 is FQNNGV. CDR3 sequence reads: CASSLDLREAFF. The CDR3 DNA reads TGTGCCAGCAGCTTAGATCTCAGGGAAGCTTTCTTT. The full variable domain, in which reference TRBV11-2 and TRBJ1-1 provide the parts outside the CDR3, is EAGVAQSPRYKIIEKRQSVAFWCNPISGHATLYWYQQILGQGPKLLIQFQNNGVVDDSQLPKDRFSAERLKGVDSTLKIQPAKLEDSAVYLCASSLDLREAFFGQGTRLTVV.

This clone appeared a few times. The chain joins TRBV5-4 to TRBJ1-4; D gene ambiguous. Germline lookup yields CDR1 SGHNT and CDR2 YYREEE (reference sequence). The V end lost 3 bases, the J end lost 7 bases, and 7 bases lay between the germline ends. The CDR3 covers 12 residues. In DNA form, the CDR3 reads TGTGCCAGCAGCTACCGAACTGAAAAACTGTTTTTT. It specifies CASSYRTEKLFF. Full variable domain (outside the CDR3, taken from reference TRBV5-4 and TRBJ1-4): ETGVTQSPTHLIKTRGQQVTLRCSSQSGHNTVSWYQQALGQGPQFIFQYYREEENGRGNFPPRFSGLQFPNYSSELNVNALELDDSALYLCASSYRTEKLFFGSGTQLSVL.

The CDR3 DNA sequence: TGTGCCAGCAGTGAAACACAGTTATATGGCTACACCTTC. Encoded protein: CASSETQLYGYTF. This sequence joins TRBV2 and TRBJ1-2; D not resolved. The CDR3 runs to 13 residues. Germline values: CDR1 SNHLY, CDR2 FYNNEI. V shed 2 bases and J shed 5 bases, with 9 bases lying between them.

This chain's CDR3 is CASRIQGGDTEAFF. CDR3 sequence (DNA): TGTGCCAGTAGAATACAGGGCGGGGACACTGAAGCTTTCTTT. The chain carries TRBV6-5 and TRBJ1-1, with TRBD1 as a possible D gene (6 bases). V was shortened by 9 bases and J by 3 bases, with 17 bases between the two germline ends. Germline V gives CDR1 MNHEY, CDR2 SVGAGI. This CDR3 is 14 amino acids long.

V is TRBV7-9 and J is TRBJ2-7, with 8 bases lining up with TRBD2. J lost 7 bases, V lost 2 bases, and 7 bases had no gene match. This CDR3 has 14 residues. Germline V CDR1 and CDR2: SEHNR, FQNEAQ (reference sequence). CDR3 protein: CASSLLREGPEQYF. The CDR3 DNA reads TGTGCCAGCAGCTTACTTCGGGAGGGCCCTGAGCAGTACTTC.

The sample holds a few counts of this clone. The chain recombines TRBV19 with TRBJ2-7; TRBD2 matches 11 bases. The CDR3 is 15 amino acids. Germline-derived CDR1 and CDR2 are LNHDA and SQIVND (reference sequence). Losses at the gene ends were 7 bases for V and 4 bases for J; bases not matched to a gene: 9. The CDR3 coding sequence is TGTGCCAGTACTCGAACTAGCGGGAGCAGGTACGAGCAGTACTTC. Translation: CASTRTSGSRYEQYF.

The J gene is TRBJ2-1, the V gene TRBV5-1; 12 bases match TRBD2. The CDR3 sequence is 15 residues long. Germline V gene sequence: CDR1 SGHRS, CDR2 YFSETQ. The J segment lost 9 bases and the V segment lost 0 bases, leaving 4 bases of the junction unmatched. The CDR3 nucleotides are TGCGCCAGCAGCTTGGTAACTAGCGGGAGGAGTGAGCAGTTCTTC. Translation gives CASSLVTSGRSEQFF.

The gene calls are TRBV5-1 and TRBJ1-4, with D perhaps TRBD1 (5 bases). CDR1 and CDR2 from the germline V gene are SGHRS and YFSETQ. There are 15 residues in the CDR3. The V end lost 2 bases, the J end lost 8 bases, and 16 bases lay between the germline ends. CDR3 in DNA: TGCGCCAGCAGCTTTGGGGACCGTGGGGACGAAAAACTGTTTTTT. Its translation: CASSFGDRGDEKLFF.

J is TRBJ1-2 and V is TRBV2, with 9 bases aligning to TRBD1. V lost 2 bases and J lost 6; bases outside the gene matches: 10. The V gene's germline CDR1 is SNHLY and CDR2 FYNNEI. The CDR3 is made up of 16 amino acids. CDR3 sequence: CASSESRGGTGNGYTF. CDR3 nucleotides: TGTGCCAGCAGTGAATCGAGAGGGGGGACAGGGAATGGCTACACCTTC.

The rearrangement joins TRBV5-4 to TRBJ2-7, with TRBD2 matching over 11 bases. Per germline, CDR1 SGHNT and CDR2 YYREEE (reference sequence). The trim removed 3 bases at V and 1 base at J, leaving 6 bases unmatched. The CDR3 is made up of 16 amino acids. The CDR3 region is CASSSATSGRSYEQYF. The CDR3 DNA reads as TGTGCCAGCAGCTCCGCTACTAGCGGGAGATCCTACGAGCAGTACTTC.

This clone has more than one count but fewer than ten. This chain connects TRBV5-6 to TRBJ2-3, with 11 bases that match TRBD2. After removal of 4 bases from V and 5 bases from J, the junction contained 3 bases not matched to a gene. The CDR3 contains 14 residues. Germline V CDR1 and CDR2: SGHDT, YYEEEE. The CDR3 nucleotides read TGTGCCAGCAGCCTTCTAGCGGGAGGAGATACGCAGTATTTT. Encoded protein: CASSLLAGGDTQYF. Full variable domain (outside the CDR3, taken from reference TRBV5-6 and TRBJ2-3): DAGVTQSPTHLIKTRGQQVTLRCSPKSGHDTVSWYQQALGQGPQFIFQYYEEEERQRGNFPDRFSGHQFPNYSSELNVNALLLGDSALYLCASSLLAGGDTQYFGPGTRLTVL.

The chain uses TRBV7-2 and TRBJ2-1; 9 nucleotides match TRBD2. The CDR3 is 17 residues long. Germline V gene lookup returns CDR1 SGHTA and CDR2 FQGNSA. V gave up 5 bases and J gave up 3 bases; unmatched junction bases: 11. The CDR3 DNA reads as TGTGCCAGCAGCCTTACTGGAGCGGGAGGTAACTACAATGAGCAGTTCTTC. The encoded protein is CASSLTGAGGNYNEQFF. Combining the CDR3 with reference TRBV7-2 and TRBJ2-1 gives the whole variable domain GAGVSQSPSNKVTEKGKDVELRCDPISGHTALYWYRQSLGQGLEFLIYFQGNSAPDKSGLPSDRFSAERTGGSVSTLTIQRTQQEDSAVYLCASSLTGAGGNYNEQFFGPGTRLTVL.

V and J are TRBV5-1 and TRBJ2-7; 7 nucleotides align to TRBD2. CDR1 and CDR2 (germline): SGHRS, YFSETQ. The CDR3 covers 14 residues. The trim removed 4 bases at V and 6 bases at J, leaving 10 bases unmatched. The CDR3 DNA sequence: TGCGCCAGCAGCCCCCGGGGCAGGGAGGGCGAGCAGTACTTC. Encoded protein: CASSPRGREGEQYF.

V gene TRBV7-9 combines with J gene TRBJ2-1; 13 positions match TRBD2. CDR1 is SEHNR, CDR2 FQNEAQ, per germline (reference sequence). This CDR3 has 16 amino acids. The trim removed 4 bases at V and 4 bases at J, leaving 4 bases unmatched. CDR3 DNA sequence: TGTGCCAGCAGCTCCTGGACTAGCGGGAGTTACAATGAGCAGTTCTTC. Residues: CASSSWTSGSYNEQFF.

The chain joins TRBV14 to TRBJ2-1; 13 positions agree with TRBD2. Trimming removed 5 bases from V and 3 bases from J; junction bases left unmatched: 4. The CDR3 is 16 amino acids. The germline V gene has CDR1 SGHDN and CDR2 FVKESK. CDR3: CASSELAGGYYNEQFF. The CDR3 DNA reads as TGTGCCAGCAGCGAACTAGCGGGAGGGTACTACAATGAGCAGTTCTTC.

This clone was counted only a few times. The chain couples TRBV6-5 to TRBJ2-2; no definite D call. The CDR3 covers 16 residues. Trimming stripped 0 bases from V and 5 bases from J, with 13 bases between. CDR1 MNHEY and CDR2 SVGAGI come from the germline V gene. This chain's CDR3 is CASSYSNPPETGELFF. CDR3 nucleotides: TGTGCCAGCAGTTACTCGAATCCCCCAGAAACCGGGGAGCTGTTTTTT.

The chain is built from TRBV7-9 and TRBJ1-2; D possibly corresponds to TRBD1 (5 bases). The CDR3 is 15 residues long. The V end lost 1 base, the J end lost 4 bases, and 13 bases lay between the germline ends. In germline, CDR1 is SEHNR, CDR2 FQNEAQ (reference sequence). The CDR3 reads CASSLGVYGTYGYTF. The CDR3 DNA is TGTGCCAGCAGCTTAGGAGTTTATGGGACCTATGGCTACACCTTC.

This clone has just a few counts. The CDR3 loop reads CASSAGVGNEKLFF. The DNA for the CDR3 is TGTGCCAGCAGTGCAGGGGTTGGTAATGAAAAACTGTTTTTT. V is TRBV2 and J is TRBJ1-4, with D possibly matching TRBD1 (6 bases). The CDR3 consists of 14 residues. Germline V gives CDR1 SNHLY, CDR2 FYNNEI. V dropped 4 bases and J dropped 4 bases, with 10 bases sitting between them.